There are a few counts of the clone carrying this T cell receptor (beta chain). The antigen is undetermined. The data were obtained in a study of CD8+ T cells in alopecia areata. Background on the study: Treatment of the treated patients consisted of oral tofacitinib, 5 to 10 mg twice daily. The study gave tofacitinib for 6 to 18 months, then 6 months off drug. Study outcomes and limitations: In patients, TCRs were shared less clearly than in mice, and HLA may possibly be involved.

Trimming at V came to 5 bases and at J to 2 bases, leaving 8 bases not matched to a gene. The germline V gene encodes CDR1 SEHNR and CDR2 FQNEAQ (reference sequence). The CDR3 length is 15 residues. Researchers took lesional scalp punch biopsies and peripheral blood from people who were alopecia areata patients. After isolation, RNA underwent reverse transcription to generate cDNA as the sequencing template. Some clones are missing from TCRdb's copy, which holds only in-frame ones; the method was immunoSEQ multiplex PCR. The data contain some 130,000 clones, roughly 50% of them seen just once; the ten biggest clones take up approximately 18%.

This specimen consisted of CD8+ T cells sorted from blood, obtained at week 0. This chain joins TRBV7-9 and TRBJ2-5; 7 positions agree with TRBD1. The clonotype was recovered from a human donor with alopecia areata. As DNA, the CDR3 is TGTGCCAGCAGCACCCGGGACAGTCGGCAAGAGACCCAGTACTTC. Translated, it gives CASSTRDSRQETQYF.